This TCR beta chain is drawn from a study of blood T cells in healthy people across ages. Notes on the study in general: The fall in TCR beta diversity per million T cells was roughly linear with age.

As concerns this clonotype: Its antigen remains unidentified.

For the second PCR, which ran for about 6 to 11 cycles, a sample-barcoded 5' primer and a J-beta primer mix were used. TCRdb called the 5' RACE reads again in MiXCR, with one record for every CDR3 protein. The sample contains hundreds of thousands of distinct CDR3 sequences, 45% to 70% of which appear only once. In germline, CDR1 is DFQATT, CDR2 SNEGSKA (reference sequence). V dropped 0 bases and J dropped 7; count of bases not matched to a gene: 16. The CDR3 is made up of 17 amino acids. The sample comprised blood. The chain is built from TRBV20-1 and TRBJ2-5; 8 positions match TRBD1. The sequence came from a middle-aged man in good health. The CDR3, as DNA: TGCAGTGCTAGAGATGGGGGGCGGGGACAGGACTTGGGGACCCAGTACTTC. Its translation is CSARDGGRGQDLGTQYF.